The next 17 T cell receptor beta chains were all read from a single sample in a study of neoadjuvant anti-PD-1 for oral cavity cancer. The sample's time point: after neoadjuvant nivolumab, at surgical resection. TCRdb keeps only in-frame clones here, not all; method: immunoSEQ multiplex PCR. The sample yields over 8,000 clones, over 70% seen once. Here the sequenced sample was PBMCs, taken after nivolumab (anti-PD-1) treatment. Source of these receptors: a person aged 40 to 85 with oral cavity squamous cell carcinoma.

The rearrangement uses TRBV7-2 and TRBJ1-1; D not certain. This CDR3 is 11 amino acids long. V lost 0 bases and J 5 bases, leaving 1 base between the germline ends. Germline V gene data show CDR1 as SGHTA and CDR2 as FQGNSA. CDR3 sequence reads: CASSLATEAFF. DNA of the CDR3: TGTGCCAGCAGCTTAGCGACTGAAGCTTTCTTT. Looking up the rest from reference TRBV7-2 and TRBJ1-1 gives the full variable domain: GAGVSQSPSNKVTEKGKDVELRCDPISGHTALYWYRQSLGQGLEFLIYFQGNSAPDKSGLPSDRFSAERTGGSVSTLTIQRTQQEDSAVYLCASSLATEAFFGQGTRLTVV.

This clone was counted only a few times. This chain joins TRBV29-1 and TRBJ1-2; TRBD1 matches 7 bases. Germline V gives CDR1 SQVTM, CDR2 ANQGSEA. CDR3 length equals 13 residues. V gave up 0 bases and J gave up 5 bases; unmatched junction bases: 3. The CDR3 DNA reads TGCAGCGTTGAAGAAAACAGGGGTTATGGCTACACCTTC. Translating gives CSVEENRGYGYTF. The whole variable domain, filled in from reference TRBV29-1 and TRBJ1-2, reads SAVISQKPSRDICQRGTSLTIQCQVDSQVTMMFWYRQQPGQSLTLIATANQGSEATYESGFVIDKFPISRPNLTFSTLTVSNMSPEDSSIYLCSVEENRGYGYTFGSGTRLTVV.

J is TRBJ1-5 and V is TRBV10-3, with D uncertain. Germline assignment: CDR1 ENHRY and CDR2 SYGVKD. Trimming cost V 2 bases and J 4 bases, with 6 bases left between them. The CDR3 is made up of 13 amino acids. The CDR3 DNA is TGTGCCATCAGTGAGATTGAAAATCAGCCCCAGCATTTT. Amino acids: CAISEIENQPQHF.

This clone was picked up one time. The chain carries TRBV7-6 and TRBJ2-7; 8 bases match TRBD1. From germline, CDR1 is SGHVS and CDR2 FNYEAQ. The CDR3 extends over 13 amino acids. The ends lost 5 bases at V and 6 bases at J; junction bases unmatched: 6. The CDR3 DNA is TGTGCCAGCAGCCCCCTTGGACAGGGCGAGCAGTACTTC. Its translation is CASSPLGQGEQYF.

V gene TRBV19 combines with J gene TRBJ1-2, with a weak D call TRBD1 (6 bases). In germline, CDR1 is LNHDA, CDR2 SQIVND (reference sequence). V was clipped by 8 bases and J by 8 bases, with 15 bases between them. The length of the CDR3 is 12 residues. DNA for the CDR3: TGTGCCAGTCAAAAACAAGACAGGGGCTACACCTTC. Translating it yields CASQKQDRGYTF.

The chain links TRBV5-4 to TRBJ1-1; 7 bases match TRBD1. Germline lookup yields CDR1 SGHNT and CDR2 YYREEE (reference sequence). This CDR3 has 15 amino acids. V lost 4 bases, J lost 6 bases, and 12 bases stayed unmatched. Written as DNA, the CDR3 is TGTGCCAGCAGCCGTAGAGGGGGCGTGGACGCTGAAGCTTTCTTT. Protein product: CASSRRGGVDAEAFF.

The rearrangement uses TRBV30 and TRBJ1-5; 7 nucleotides align to TRBD1. This CDR3 region has 15 residues. From germline, CDR1 is GTSNPN and CDR2 SVGIG (reference sequence). The V and J ends lost 0 bases and 4 bases, in that order; junction bases with no gene match: 6. CDR3 DNA: TGTGCCTGGAGTGTAGATTCAGGGGGAAATCAGCCCCAGCATTTT. Protein sequence: CAWSVDSGGNQPQHF.

The V gene is TRBV7-2, the J gene TRBJ2-3, with 10 bases fitting TRBD2. The germline gives CDR1 SGHTA, CDR2 FQGNSA. Unmatched junction bases numbered 10, after V lost 4 bases and J lost 6 bases. This CDR3 has 16 residues. For the CDR3, the DNA is TGTGCCAGCAGCTCCCGACTAGCGGGTGGTTCGGATACGCAGTATTTT. Translated: CASSSRLAGGSDTQYF. The variable domain in full, completed from reference TRBV7-2 and TRBJ2-3, reads GAGVSQSPSNKVTEKGKDVELRCDPISGHTALYWYRQSLGQGLEFLIYFQGNSAPDKSGLPSDRFSAERTGGSVSTLTIQRTQQEDSAVYLCASSSRLAGGSDTQYFGPGTRLTVL.

The chain joins TRBV4-1 to TRBJ1-4; 7 bases are shared with TRBD1. V was pared by 5 bases and J by 8 bases, with 8 bases of the junction left unmatched. The CDR3 runs to 14 residues. The germline V gene has CDR1 MGHRA and CDR2 YSYEKL. The DNA of the CDR3 is TGCGCCAGCAGCTCGGGACAGCAATACGAAAAACTGTTTTTT. Protein sequence: CASSSGQQYEKLFF.

This clone came up a few times. The chain has TRBV5-1 and TRBJ2-3; D is uncertain. The CDR3 length is 19 residues. V shed 1 base and J shed 1 base, with 22 bases lying between them. Germline V lookup: CDR1 SGHRS, CDR2 YFSETQ. The CDR3 loop is CASSLSIGRVRPGTDTQYF. Here the CDR3 DNA reads TGCGCCAGCAGCTTGTCTATAGGTCGGGTTCGGCCGGGCACAGATACGCAGTATTTT.

This chain connects TRBV5-1 to TRBJ2-5, with TRBD1 as a possible D gene (5 bases). Per the germline V gene, CDR1 is SGHRS and CDR2 is YFSETQ. Trimming removed 0 bases at V and 2 bases at J, with 14 bases between. The CDR3 contains 16 residues. The DNA of the CDR3 is TGCGCCAGCAGCTTGGGTAAGACAGATTCTCAAGAGACCCAGTACTTC. Translated: CASSLGKTDSQETQYF.

The V gene is TRBV7-9, the J gene TRBJ2-1, with D possibly TRBD2 on 5 matching bases. Germline CDR1 SEHNR, CDR2 FQNEAQ (reference sequence). The CDR3 covers 15 residues. V was pared by 6 bases and J by 0 bases, with 12 bases between. In DNA, the CDR3 is TGTGCCAGCAGTCCTTCGGGGAGCTCCTACAATGAGCAGTTCTTC. The encoded protein is CASSPSGSSYNEQFF.

This chain uses TRBV5-1 with TRBJ2-5; weak D call: TRBD2 (6 bases). The CDR3 sequence is 13 residues long. Germline CDR1 is SGHRS and CDR2 is YFSETQ. Trimming took 0 bases from V and 4 from J, leaving 7 bases between them. DNA for the CDR3: TGCGCCAGCAGCTTGGCCGGGGGAGAGACCCAGTACTTC. Translation: CASSLAGGETQYF. Based on the CDR3 plus reference TRBV5-1 and TRBJ2-5, the full variable domain is KAGVTQTPRYLIKTRGQQVTLSCSPISGHRSVSWYQQTPGQGLQFLFEYFSETQRNKGNFPGRFSGRQFSNSRSEMNVSTLELGDSALYLCASSLAGGETQYFGPGTRLLVL.

This chain links TRBV5-1 with TRBJ2-2; D unclear. The CDR3 contains 14 residues. CDR1 SGHRS and CDR2 YFSETQ come from the germline V gene. V was cut by 4 bases and J by 4 bases, with 11 bases left in between. CDR3 sequence reads: CASSKEPSTGELFF. In DNA, the CDR3 is TGCGCCAGCAGCAAAGAACCTTCCACCGGGGAGCTGTTTTTT.

This clone has a single count. The rearrangement links TRBV20-1 to TRBJ2-1; D is ambiguous. V lost 3 bases to trimming and J lost 9 bases, with 6 bases between them. This CDR3 has 10 residues. Per germline, CDR1 DFQATT and CDR2 SNEGSKA (reference sequence). DNA for the CDR3: TGCAGTGCTAGCGGGCCTGAGCAGTTCTTC. Translated, it gives CSASGPEQFF.

The V call is TRBV6-8, the J call TRBJ2-1; D might be TRBD1 or TRBD2, each matching 6 bases. V was trimmed by 0 bases and J by 9 bases, leaving 18 bases between them. The length of the CDR3 is 16 residues. Germline CDR1 is MNHGY and CDR2 is SAAAGT. CDR3: CASSYSRGAYPGEQFF. The DNA of the CDR3 is TGTGCCAGCAGTTACTCGAGGGGGGCCTACCCCGGTGAGCAGTTCTTC.

The CDR3 sequence: CASSFRDGTDTQYF. CDR3 nucleotides: TGTGCCAGCAGCTTCCGGGACGGCACAGATACGCAGTATTTT. This chain connects TRBV11-2 to TRBJ2-3; D possibly uses TRBD1 or TRBD2 (5 bases each). Trimming shortened V by 3 bases and J by 1 base, and 8 bases separated the two germline ends. This CDR3 region has 14 residues. Germline lookup yields CDR1 SGHAT and CDR2 FQNNGV.